This is a list of T cell receptor beta chains from one sample in a study of blood T cell repertoires in COVID-19. The method was immunoSEQ multiplex PCR; TCRdb's version includes in-frame clones alone and lacks a portion of them. The table shows 75,000 to 95,000 clones, with approximately 90% occurring only once. The sample consisted of peripheral blood. All receptors derive from a man aged 55-75 years with acute or convalescent COVID-19. CDR3s include the opening cysteine and the closing phenylalanine or tryptophan. A D gene is named only where the DNA matches it firmly. Size is stated for part of the rows, as once, few or many counts, or as a class when the clone is expanded.

v_gene	len	abundance	d_gene	j_gene	CDR3aa	CDR3nt
TRBV5-1	17	NA	TRBD1	TRBJ1-6	CASSLERAGQANSPLHF	TGCGCCAGCAGCTTGGAGCGAGCGGGACAGGCCAATTCACCCCTCCACTTT
TRBV6-5	14	NA	NA	TRBJ1-1	CASSYSKRGTEAFF	TGTGCCAGCAGTTACTCCAAACGGGGGACTGAAGCTTTCTTT
TRBV6-5	13	NA	NA	TRBJ1-1	CASSYALATEAFF	TGTGCCAGCAGTTACGCCTTGGCCACTGAAGCTTTCTTT
TRBV11-2	16	few	NA	TRBJ2-5	CASSLEPAMKGETQYF	TGTGCCAGCAGCTTAGAACCGGCGATGAAGGGGGAGACCCAGTACTTC
TRBV7-9	18	NA	NA	TRBJ2-6	CASRGRDNEQSGANVLTF	TGTGCCAGCAGGGGCCGGGACAACGAACAGTCTGGGGCCAACGTCCTGACTTTC
TRBV2	11	NA	NA	TRBJ2-2	CASRETGELFF	TGTGCCAGCCGCGAAACCGGGGAGCTGTTTTTT
TRBV27	13	NA	NA	TRBJ1-5	CASSLSGNQPQHF	TGTGCCAGCAGTTTATCCGGGAATCAGCCCCAGCATTTT
TRBV19	15	NA	NA	TRBJ2-7	CASSIGWARSYEQYF	TGTGCCAGTAGTATAGGGTGGGCACGGTCCTACGAGCAGTACTTC
TRBV30	14	NA	NA	TRBJ1-5	CAWSVKLSNQPQHF	TGTGCCTGGAGTGTAAAGCTGAGCAATCAGCCCCAGCATTTT
TRBV12-5	13	NA	NA	TRBJ2-2	CASGLVGAGELFF	TGTGCTAGTGGTTTGGTCGGGGCCGGGGAGCTGTTTTTT
TRBV5-1	14	NA	TRBD1	TRBJ2-7	CASSLGQGAYEQYF	TGCGCCAGCAGCTTGGGGCAGGGGGCGTACGAGCAGTACTTC
TRBV7-2	14	NA	TRBD1	TRBJ1-6	CASSSRQGPTPLHF	TGTGCCAGCAGCTCGAGACAGGGGCCGACACCCCTCCACTTT
TRBV12-3/TRBV12-4	12	NA	NA	TRBJ2-3	CASGLGGDTQYF	TGTGCCAGCGGCTTAGGAGGAGATACGCAGTATTTT
TRBV19	15	NA	NA	TRBJ2-6	CASIERGSGANVLTF	TGTGCCAGTATTGAAAGGGGCTCTGGGGCCAACGTCCTGACTTTC
TRBV2	15	NA	NA	TRBJ1-1	CASRESQGMNTEAFF	TGTGCCAGCAGAGAATCACAGGGTATGAACACTGAAGCTTTCTTT
TRBV18	14	NA	NA	TRBJ2-3	CASSPTGRTDTQYF	TGTGCCAGCTCACCCACAGGGCGCACAGATACGCAGTATTTT
TRBV11-2	18	NA	NA	TRBJ1-3	CASSYPPTGLFLRNTIYF	TGTGCCAGCAGCTACCCCCCGACAGGCCTTTTCTTGAGGAACACCATATATTTT
TRBV10-1	13	NA	NA	TRBJ2-2	CASSDSNTGELFF	TGCGCCAGCAGTGACTCCAACACCGGGGAGCTGTTTTTT
TRBV12-3/TRBV12-4	12	NA	NA	TRBJ1-5	CASSPFNQPQHF	TGTGCCAGCAGCCCGTTTAATCAGCCCCAGCATTTT
TRBV6-2/TRBV6-3	15	NA	NA	TRBJ1-5	CASSYLGPGVEPQHF	TGTGCCAGCAGTTACCTCGGACCGGGAGTGGAGCCCCAGCATTTT
TRBV10-3	15	NA	NA	TRBJ1-5	CAISESGARNQPQHF	TGTGCCATCAGTGAGTCAGGGGCTCGCAATCAGCCCCAGCATTTT
TRBV4-1	18	NA	TRBD1	TRBJ2-2	CASSQDRDRGLDTGELFF	TGCGCCAGCAGCCAAGATAGGGACAGGGGGCTTGACACCGGGGAGCTGTTTTTT
TRBV19	18	NA	NA	TRBJ1-5	CASSIDGAGIPGSQPQHF	TGTGCCAGTAGTATAGACGGGGCGGGGATTCCCGGGAGTCAGCCCCAGCATTTT
TRBV6-5	15	NA	TRBD1	TRBJ1-4	CASRPTRGTNEKLFF	TGTGCCAGCAGACCAACCAGGGGGACTAATGAAAAACTGTTTTTT
TRBV6-5	14	NA	TRBD1	TRBJ1-5	CASSLGQGNQPQHF	TGTGCCAGCAGCTTGGGACAGGGCAATCAGCCCCAGCATTTT
TRBV29-1	14	NA	NA	TRBJ1-2	CSVREGGVAYGYTF	TGCAGCGTTCGGGAGGGGGGGGTCGCCTATGGCTACACCTTC
TRBV7-3	16	NA	NA	TRBJ1-3	CASSTLGGRVGNTIYF	TGTGCCAGCAGCACACTAGGAGGGAGGGTAGGAAACACCATATATTTT
TRBV19	16	NA	NA	TRBJ2-1	CASSIFPRNSYNEQFF	TGTGCCAGTAGTATTTTTCCCCGTAACTCCTACAATGAGCAGTTCTTC
TRBV9	16	few	TRBD2	TRBJ2-5	CASSVGGLAGEETQYF	TGTGCCAGCAGCGTCGGGGGACTAGCGGGGGAAGAGACCCAGTACTTC
TRBV6-2/TRBV6-3	14	NA	NA	TRBJ1-2	CASSPTEPYYGYTF	TGTGCCAGCAGCCCTACTGAGCCTTACTATGGCTACACCTTC
TRBV6-5	14	NA	NA	TRBJ2-1	CASIKNRENNEQFF	TGTGCCAGCATCAAAAACAGGGAAAACAATGAGCAGTTCTTC
TRBV3-1/TRBV3-2	19	NA	TRBD2	TRBJ2-3	CASSQDVASGGAKSDTQYF	TGTGCCAGCAGCCAAGATGTCGCTAGCGGGGGGGCCAAGTCAGATACGCAGTATTTT
TRBV9	13	NA	TRBD2	TRBJ2-7	CASSPGGTYEQYF	TGTGCCAGCAGCCCGGGAGGGACCTACGAGCAGTACTTC
TRBV9	18	NA	TRBD2	TRBJ2-5	CASSVATPAGGLQETQYF	TGTGCCAGCAGCGTAGCTACTCCTGCGGGGGGGCTCCAAGAGACCCAGTACTTC
TRBV19	15	NA	TRBD1	TRBJ1-6	CASSERGTENSPLHF	TGTGCCAGTAGTGAAAGAGGGACAGAAAATTCACCCCTCCACTTT